Below are 25 T cell receptor beta chains sequenced from a single sample in a study of early T cells in non-severe SARS-CoV-2 infection. TCRdb fed the 5' RACE reads into MiXCR, producing one record per CDR3 protein. This table holds about 110,000 distinct CDR3 sequences, 12% found once. Sequencing was carried out using whole blood. Source of these receptors: an adult who was a healthcare worker with PCR-confirmed SARS-CoV-2 infection or an uninfected control (not recorded which).

This clonotype occurred a few times. The J gene is TRBJ2-3, the V gene TRBV6-1; TRBD2 matches at 10 bases. Germline V lookup: CDR1 MNHNS, CDR2 SASEGT. This CDR3 has 17 amino acids. The V and J ends lost 1 base and 1 base, in that order; junction bases with no gene match: 5. The CDR3 here is CASSEVASGRGTDTQYF. The CDR3, as DNA: TGTGCCAGCAGTGAAGTAGCTAGCGGGAGAGGCACAGATACGCAGTATTTT.

The chain recombines TRBV3-1 with TRBJ2-1, with TRBD2 matching 7 bases. Germline V gives CDR1 LGHDT, CDR2 YNNKEL (reference sequence). J gave up 0 bases and V 1 base, and 3 bases lay outside the gene matches. The CDR3 runs to 16 residues. Written as DNA, the CDR3 is TGTGCCAGCAGCCAAGGAGGCGGGGGCTCCTACAATGAGCAGTTCTTC. Its protein product is CASSQGGGGSYNEQFF.

Regarding this clonotype: The junction departs from germline at one end; a sequencing error may be responsible. This rearrangement joins TRBV5-1 to TRBJ2-4; no clear D. CDR3 length: 13 amino acids. The germline V gene has CDR1 SGHRS and CDR2 YFSETQ. CDR3 sequence (DNA): TGCGTCAGCAGCAAAGTAGCCAAAAACATTCAGTACTTC. Protein sequence: CVSSKVAKNIQYF.

This chain links TRBV6-6 with TRBJ2-3, with 10 positions matching TRBD2. The germline gives CDR1 MNHNY, CDR2 SVGAGI (reference sequence). V dropped 6 bases and J dropped 4; count of bases not matched to a gene: 4. The CDR3 totals 14 residues. The CDR3 DNA sequence: TGTGCCAGCAGCCTAGCGGGAGCGGCAGATACGCAGTATTTT. This codes for CASSLAGAADTQYF.

The CDR3 DNA is TGCGCCAGCAGCCAAGGAGGGACGACTGGAAACACCATATATTTT. As protein: CASSQGGTTGNTIYF. The chain carries TRBV4-1 and TRBJ1-3; D perhaps matches TRBD1 (5 bases). The ends were cut back, 1 base at V and 2 bases at J, with 9 bases in the middle. The germline V gene has CDR1 MGHRA and CDR2 YSYEKL. The CDR3 loop spans 15 amino acids.

This clonotype was seen at least ten times. One junction end does not reproduce the germline sequence, and a read error may be involved. This chain links TRBV11-2 with TRBJ2-5; D is unclear. Per germline, CDR1 SGHAT and CDR2 FQNNGV. The CDR3 has 11 amino acids. The CDR3 sequence is CASSFSETQCF. The CDR3 DNA sequence: TGTGCCAGCAGCTTCTCAGAGACCCAGTGCTTC.

CDR3 nucleotides: TGCAGCGTTGTTTCTCAGAACTACGAGCAGTACTTC. This sequence encodes CSVVSQNYEQYF. V and J are TRBV29-1 and TRBJ2-7, with D unclear. Germline CDR1 and CDR2: SQVTM and ANQGSEA. V was clipped by 4 bases and J by 3 bases, with 10 bases between them. The CDR3 extends over 12 amino acids.

J is TRBJ2-1 and V is TRBV7-9; the D is unclear. V was shortened by 8 bases and J by 9 bases, with 5 bases between the two germline ends. Germline CDR1 is SEHNR and CDR2 is FQNEAQ (reference sequence). The CDR3 runs 9 residues. The CDR3: CASSGEQFF. As DNA, the CDR3 is TGTGCCAGCTCTGGTGAGCAGTTCTTC.

This clonotype was counted only a few times. The rearrangement links TRBV10-2 to TRBJ2-2, with D perhaps TRBD2 (5 bases). The CDR3 has 16 amino acids. Germline V gene sequence: CDR1 WSHSY, CDR2 SAAADI. V was pared by 5 bases and J by 3 bases, with 16 bases between. Here the CDR3 DNA reads TGCGCCAGCAGTTCCTTGGCGGGTCGTTACACCGGGGAGCTGTTTTTT. As protein: CASSSLAGRYTGELFF.

V is TRBV5-4 and J is TRBJ2-2; either TRBD1 or TRBD2 may supply D (6 bases each). V lost 4 bases and J lost 0, with 13 bases in between. The CDR3 spans 16 residues. Germline V gives CDR1 SGHNT, CDR2 YYREEE (reference sequence). DNA for the CDR3: TGTGCCAGCAGCCCCGAAGGGGGGACGAACACCGGGGAGCTGTTTTTT. As protein: CASSPEGGTNTGELFF.

In DNA, the CDR3 is TGTGCCAGCAGTTTATTCTCCCGGCTTACCGGGGAGCTGTTTTTT. Amino acid sequence: CASSLFSRLTGELFF. This chain joins TRBV28 and TRBJ2-2; no firm D call. V shed 1 base and J shed 5 bases, with 11 bases lying between them. CDR1 and CDR2 from the germline V gene are MDHEN and SYDVKM. The CDR3 consists of 15 residues.

The chain combines TRBV20-1 with TRBJ2-7; D may be TRBD2 (6 bases). The germline CDR1 and CDR2 sequences are DFQATT and SNEGSKA (reference sequence). Between the trimmed V and J ends, which lost 3 bases and 6 bases, there was a span of 15 bases. This CDR3 comprises 13 residues. The CDR3 spells CSASPGLQIEQYF. Written as DNA, the CDR3 is TGCAGTGCTAGCCCGGGACTTCAAATCGAGCAGTACTTC.

Turning to this clonotype: One junction end disagrees with the germline gene, perhaps due to a read error. The chain has TRBV7-6 and TRBJ2-1; the match to TRBD2 covers 10 bases. CDR1 and CDR2 from the germline V gene are SGHVS and FNYEAQ. This CDR3 has 15 amino acids. The DNA for the CDR3 is TGTGCCAGCAGCTTAGTTCCTAGCGGGGGCAATGAGCAGCTCTTC. Translated, it gives CASSLVPSGGNEQLF.

This rearrangement joins TRBV12-3 or TRBV12-4 to TRBJ1-1; D is undetermined. CDR3 length equals 13 residues. V was pared by 8 bases and J by 1 base, with 11 bases between. The CDR3 DNA reads TGTGCCAGCTCCGCGACCTCGAACACTGAAGCTTTCTTT. It is translated as CASSATSNTEAFF.

This clonotype appeared many times. The rearrangement joins TRBV7-8 to TRBJ1-5, with 7 bases lining up with TRBD1. The V gene's germline CDR1 is SGHVS and CDR2 FQNEAQ. V shed 5 bases and J 0 bases; nucleotides not matched to a gene: 13. The CDR3 spans 18 residues. In DNA form, the CDR3 reads TGTGCCAGCAGCCAAGGGCAGGGGGAAGGTGGTAGCAATCAGCCCCAGCATTTT. It yields the protein CASSQGQGEGGSNQPQHF. The full variable domain, rest sourced from reference TRBV7-8 and TRBJ1-5, is GAGVSQSPRYKVAKRGQDVALRCDPISGHVSLFWYQQALGQGPEFLTYFQNEAQLDKSGLPSDRFFAERPEGSVSTLKIQRTQQEDSAVYLCASSQGQGEGGSNQPQHFGDGTRLSIL.

This chain connects TRBV30 to TRBJ2-5, with 8 bases that match TRBD2. The trim removed 2 bases at V and 4 bases at J, leaving 9 bases unmatched. The germline CDR1 and CDR2 sequences are GTSNPN and SVGIG (reference sequence). The CDR3 has 15 amino acids. The CDR3 DNA reads TGTGCCTGGAGTCCAGGAGCGGGAGTGAGAGAGACCCAGTACTTC. It codes for CAWSPGAGVRETQYF.

The table lists this clonotype with many counts. The J gene is TRBJ2-5, the V gene TRBV7-2, with D tentatively TRBD1 or TRBD2 (5 bases each). In germline, CDR1 is SGHTA, CDR2 FQGNSA. This CDR3 comprises 18 residues. V lost 0 bases and J 4 bases, leaving 21 bases between the germline ends. The CDR3 DNA sequence: TGTGCCAGCAGCTTAGCCCTCCCTACAGGCGCCCGGGGAGAGACCCAGTACTTC. Its protein is CASSLALPTGARGETQYF.

In its sample, this clonotype was seen a few times. The chain joins TRBV7-9 to TRBJ2-5, with D possibly TRBD2 on 5 matching bases. This CDR3 comprises 12 residues. Germline V CDR1 and CDR2: SEHNR, FQNEAQ (reference sequence). Trimming shortened V by 8 bases and J by 4 bases, and 11 bases separated the two germline ends. CDR3 protein: CASGGGSETQYF. CDR3 coding DNA: TGTGCCAGCGGAGGCGGGTCAGAGACCCAGTACTTC.

In its sample, this clonotype was seen many times. The rearrangement links TRBV12-3 or TRBV12-4 to TRBJ2-3; no definite D call. This CDR3 spans 11 amino acids. With 6 bases removed from V and 7 bases from J, the gap between germline ends came to 8 bases. The CDR3 nucleotides read TGTGCCAGCAGACTGCGCCATACGCAGTATTTT. It is translated as CASRLRHTQYF.

A few counts support this clonotype. This sequence joins TRBV3-1 and TRBJ1-3, with TRBD1 matching 10 bases. This CDR3 has 16 residues. Germline loops: CDR1 LGHDT, CDR2 YNNKEL (reference sequence). Losses at the gene ends were 2 bases for V and 4 bases for J; bases not matched to a gene: 5. The CDR3 reads CASSQPRTGGGNTIYF. The CDR3 DNA sequence: TGTGCCAGCAGCCAACCCCGGACAGGGGGAGGAAACACCATATATTTT.

This clonotype was counted only a few times. This rearrangement joins TRBV11-2 to TRBJ2-2; D not certain. Trimming stripped 4 bases from V and 5 bases from J, with 14 bases between. The length of the CDR3 is 15 residues. Germline CDR1 SGHAT, CDR2 FQNNGV. The CDR3, as DNA: TGTGCCAGCAGCTACCCACCAGAAGGGACCGGGGAGCTGTTTTTT. Its translation is CASSYPPEGTGELFF.

This clonotype was seen repeatedly, ten times or more. This chain links TRBV6-1 with TRBJ1-5, with 8 positions matching TRBD1. This CDR3 is 15 amino acids long. Per the germline V gene, CDR1 is MNHNS and CDR2 is SASEGT. V shed 2 bases, J shed 7 bases, and the junction held 7 bases outside the gene matches. CDR3 amino acids: CASSENQGAYQPQHF. Written as DNA, the CDR3 is TGTGCCAGCAGTGAAAACCAGGGGGCATACCAGCCCCAGCATTTT.

This clonotype was counted at least ten times. This chain connects TRBV19 to TRBJ2-1, with TRBD2 matching over 11 bases. This CDR3 spans 16 amino acids. The V gene end was trimmed by 6 bases and the J gene end by 6 bases; junction bases not matched to a gene: 10. The germline V gene encodes CDR1 LNHDA and CDR2 SQIVND (reference sequence). CDR3 coding DNA: TGTGCCAGTAGGCGCCCTGGGACTAGCGGTACCAATGAGCAGTTCTTC. Protein sequence: CASRRPGTSGTNEQFF. Full variable domain (rest looked up from reference TRBV19 and TRBJ2-1): DGGITQSPKYLFRKEGQNVTLSCEQNLNHDAMYWYRQDPGQGLRLIYYSQIVNDFQKGDIAEGYSVSREKKESFPLTVTSAQKNPTAFYLCASRRPGTSGTNEQFFGPGTRLTVL.

This clonotype was detected many times. The chain links TRBV10-3 to TRBJ1-5; the D is unclear. In germline, CDR1 is ENHRY, CDR2 SYGVKD. V lost 3 bases and J 5 bases, leaving 8 bases between the germline ends. The CDR3 length is 13 residues. The CDR3, as DNA: TGTGCCATCAGTGACTTACGTGATCAGCCCCAGCATTTT. Protein sequence: CAISDLRDQPQHF.

This clonotype was seen more than once but under ten times. The V call is TRBV10-3, the J call TRBJ2-2; possibly TRBD1 or TRBD2 for D (5 bases each). The CDR3 covers 14 residues. The V gene lost 7 bases and the J gene lost 4 bases, with 13 bases spanning the gap. The germline V gene has CDR1 ENHRY and CDR2 SYGVKD. The CDR3 region is CAIKGTGITGELFF. The CDR3 region has the DNA TGTGCCATCAAGGGGACGGGGATCACCGGGGAGCTGTTTTTT.